This record looks at one T cell receptor beta chain sequence and its context. The data are from a study of cytomegalovirus exposure and HLA in healthy donors. PCR used 60 Vbeta primers and 13 Jbeta primers. The assay was immunoSEQ multiplex PCR, and TCRdb's table has in-frame clones only and misses some. The data hold some 130,000 clones, with about 78% observed a single time. The CDR3 sequence is 17 residues long. Germline V gene data show CDR1 as MNHNS and CDR2 as SASEGT. The trim removed 2 bases at V and 3 bases at J, leaving 13 bases unmatched. This rearrangement joins TRBV6-1 to TRBJ2-7, with 7 bases fitting TRBD1. This TCR was recovered from a human donor in good health. Specimen: PBMCs. The CDR3 DNA reads TGTGCCAGCAGTGAATTAGCAGGGGGTTCCTCTTACTACGAGCAGTACTTC. Amino acids: CASSELAGGSSYYEQYF.